Listed below are T cell receptor beta chains from one sample, sequenced in a study of OX40 agonist ivuxolimab in advanced cancers. The repertoire was sequenced with immunoSEQ multiplex PCR; TCRdb's copy has only in-frame clones and lacks some. The sample holds about 140,000 clones, approximately 94% seen once. Here the sequenced sample was CD4+ or CD8+ T cells sorted from blood, taken in a trial of the OX40 agonist ivuxolimab. The receptors come from an adult with an advanced solid tumor such as melanoma, head and neck, liver or kidney cancer. Both conserved end residues are part of each CDR3. The order of the fields is CDR3 length, V gene, CDR3 protein.

length: 13
V: TRBV28
CDR3: CASSLSAPPEQFF

length: 13
V: TRBV29-1
CDR3: CSVDRGGSYGYTF

length: 11
V: TRBV19
CDR3: CASRSPGGYTF

length: 13
V: TRBV6-1
CDR3: CASSDQRTDTQYF

length: 16
V: TRBV7-2
CDR3: CASSLGGRSSGNTIYF

length: 13
V: TRBV7-2
CDR3: CASSSRTVPEQYF

length: 14
V: TRBV4-2
CDR3: CASSSQTGVNGYTF

length: 15
V: TRBV14
CDR3: CASSQGGAGLYGYTF

length: 14
V: TRBV7-2
CDR3: CASSLVQDIQPQHF

length: 13
V: TRBV29-1
CDR3: CSVEGGREETQYF

length: 12
V: TRBV12-5
CDR3: CASGLSHQPQHF

length: 13
V: TRBV4-1
CDR3: CASSPLVGGVGTF

length: 16
V: TRBV21-1
CDR3: CASSKVGRRVLYGYTF

length: 14
V: TRBV4-3
CDR3: CASSSQGPGNTIYF

length: 15
V: TRBV7-9
CDR3: CASSLSGDSNQPQHF

length: 13
V: TRBV7-7
CDR3: CASSSQPNTEAFF

length: 13
V: TRBV6-1
CDR3: CASSLTGRETQYF

length: 13
V: TRBV19
CDR3: CASSMWTANGYTF

length: 15
V: TRBV4-1
CDR3: CASRKTELAWETQYF

length: 13
V: TRBV19
CDR3: CASSRRGVTEAFF

length: 13
V: TRBV11-2
CDR3: CASTPGGDTEAFF

length: 17
V: TRBV12-5
CDR3: CASGDIDGTQSYNEQFF

length: 14
V: TRBV12-5
CDR3: CASEFRDGAYEQYF

length: 15
V: TRBV7-2
CDR3: CASSLALRLAGEQYF

length: 14
V: TRBV6-1
CDR3: CASSEGGSRGEQYF

length: 19
V: TRBV5-1
CDR3: CASSLGPEGVFRTNEKLFF

length: 14
V: TRBV23-1
CDR3: CASSQSVCGGGYTF

length: 13
V: TRBV2
CDR3: CASSGGTRNEQFF

length: 11
V: TRBV10-2
CDR3: CASRYQETQYF

length: 18
V: TRBV7-9
CDR3: CASRGRDRGLRIRDGYTF

length: 16
V: TRBV9
CDR3: CASSPTPRVPGGAQYF